Below, one T cell receptor (beta chain) is given with its context. These data are taken from a study of cytomegalovirus exposure and HLA in healthy donors. The PCR ran on 60 Vbeta and 13 Jbeta primers. TCRdb's table, derived via immunoSEQ multiplex PCR, lists solely in-frame clones and lacks some. The sample yields about 130,000 clones, of which the top ten take up around 1.6%. The sequenced sample was PBMCs. The receptor was derived from a woman aged 40 to 50 in good health and CMV-seropositive.

CDR3 nucleotides: TGCAGCGTTGTTTTTGTGGGGGACAGGAAGAATAATGAGCAGTTCTTC. This gives the protein CSVVFVGDRKNNEQFF. The chain uses TRBV29-1 and TRBJ2-1; 8 positions match TRBD1. After removal of 4 bases from V and 7 bases from J, the junction contained 15 bases not matched to a gene. This CDR3 region has 16 residues. The germline V gene has CDR1 SQVTM and CDR2 ANQGSEA.